The clone carrying this T cell receptor beta chain was counted only a few times. The antigen is undetermined. 60 Vbeta and 13 Jbeta primers were used in PCR. Using immunoSEQ multiplex PCR, the repertoire was profiled, and TCRdb retains in-frame clones only, with some absent. The sample records 130,000 or so clones, around 77% being singletons. The data belong to a study of cytomegalovirus exposure and HLA in healthy donors. With V trimmed by 5 bases and J by 10 bases, 7 bases remained unmatched. The germline gives CDR1 MNHEY, CDR2 SVGAGI. The CDR3 extends over 13 amino acids. Study-level points and caveats: There were a few CMV-associated chains whose specificity for CMV antigens was confirmed in vitro. Clonal expansion, a later analysis showed, was greater in HLA-associated TCR beta chains than in equally common others.

The rearrangement joins TRBV6-5 to TRBJ1-1, with TRBD1 identical over 10 bases. The TCR sequence derives from a woman aged 55-70 years in good health and CMV-seronegative. The specimen was PBMCs. The CDR3 nucleotides read TGTGCCAGCAGTCCTCAGACAGGGGGCCGAGCTTTCTTT. Translated, it gives CASSPQTGGRAFF.